What follows are 20 T cell receptor beta chains derived from one specimen sequenced in a study of T cells in Graves' hyperthyroidism and ophthalmopathy. The investigators amplified TCR beta CDR3 regions from RNA transcripts. A set of HTBI primers served as the primers for a first-round RT-PCR of the TCR CDR3. TCRdb independently ran MiXCR on the multiplex PCR reads; one entry per CDR3 protein. The sample has about 350,000 distinct CDR3 sequences, approximately 15% seen once; the top ten hold under 30%. The sample was blood. These receptors were obtained from a woman aged 25 to 39 with Graves' hyperthyroidism.

J is TRBJ2-7 and V is TRBV7-9; 7 nucleotides line up with TRBD1. CDR3 length: 14 amino acids. V lost 5 bases, J lost 3 bases, and 7 bases stayed unmatched. Germline CDR1 is SEHNR and CDR2 is FQNEAQ (reference sequence). As DNA, the CDR3 is TGTGCCAGCAGCCTACCGGGACAGAGCTACGAGCAGTACTTC. Its protein is CASSLPGQSYEQYF. The complete variable domain, with remaining parts taken from reference TRBV7-9 and TRBJ2-7, reads DTGVSQNPRHKITKRGQNVTFRCDPISEHNRLYWYRQTLGQGPEFLTYFQNEAQLEKSRLLSDRFSAERPKGSFSTLEIQRTEQGDSAMYLCASSLPGQSYEQYFGPGTRLTVT.

There are a few counts of this clonotype. The chain joins TRBV4-1 to TRBJ1-4, with D perhaps matching TRBD1 (5 bases). Germline V gene data show CDR1 as MGHRA and CDR2 as YSYEKL. Between the trimmed V and J ends, which lost 4 bases and 0 bases, there was a span of 9 bases. The CDR3 totals 15 residues. CDR3 in amino acids: CASSPDTATNEKLFF. In nucleotides, the CDR3 is TGCGCCAGCAGCCCGGACACCGCAACTAATGAAAAACTGTTTTTT.

This clonotype has a count of ten or more. This sequence joins TRBV28 and TRBJ2-5; D gene uncertain. The V end was cut by 7 bases, the J end by 5 bases, with 11 bases between. Germline CDR1 MDHEN, CDR2 SYDVKM. The CDR3 sequence is 12 residues long. CDR3 nucleotide sequence: TGTGCCAGCAAGGTTGCGAGGGAGACCCAGTACTTC. Encoded protein: CASKVARETQYF.

The table lists this clonotype with a few counts. The V and J genes are TRBV9 and TRBJ2-7; D perhaps matches TRBD2 (6 bases). With 9 bases removed from V and 0 bases from J, the gap between germline ends came to 19 bases. The CDR3 is 15 amino acids. Germline V gene sequence: CDR1 SGDLS, CDR2 YYNGEE. The CDR3 bases are TGTGCCACATCCCAGACCGACGGGAGCTCCTACGAGCAGTACTTC. Protein sequence: CATSQTDGSSYEQYF.

This clonotype was seen many times. The genes are TRBV11-1 and TRBJ1-1; TRBD1 aligns across 10 bases. Trimming cost V 2 bases and J 0 bases; bases outside gene matches: 6. The CDR3 runs to 17 residues. CDR1 is SGHAT and CDR2 is FQDESV in the germline V gene (reference sequence). CDR3 sequence: CASSLPGTGALNTEAFF. The DNA for the CDR3 is TGTGCCAGCAGCTTACCGGGGACAGGGGCTTTGAACACTGAAGCTTTCTTT.

At least ten counts were recorded for this clonotype. This chain links TRBV6-1 with TRBJ1-5; no firm D call. The V end was cut by 2 bases, the J end by 7 bases, with 9 bases between. Germline CDR1 is MNHNS and CDR2 is SASEGT. The CDR3 has 13 amino acids. The CDR3 loop is CASSEQGRQPQHF. The CDR3 DNA sequence: TGTGCCAGCAGTGAACAAGGACGGCAGCCCCAGCATTTT.

This clonotype occurred a few times. V is TRBV7-9 and J is TRBJ2-3, with D maybe TRBD1 (6 bases). CDR3 length equals 14 residues. The germline V and J ends were trimmed by 3 bases and 2 bases, with 9 bases remaining between them. Germline CDR1 reads SEHNR; CDR2 reads FQNEAQ (reference sequence). In nucleotides, the CDR3 is TGTGCCAGCAGCTTTACAGGGCTCACAGATACGCAGTATTTT. Amino acid sequence: CASSFTGLTDTQYF.

The sample holds many counts of this clonotype. This chain links TRBV28 with TRBJ1-1; 10 positions match TRBD1. The junction had 7 bases not matched to a gene; V was cut back by 5 bases and J by 4 bases. Germline V gene data show CDR1 as MDHEN and CDR2 as SYDVKM. The CDR3 has 15 amino acids. The CDR3 spells CASSPPGQGFTEAFF. CDR3 DNA sequence: TGTGCCAGCAGTCCTCCGGGACAGGGGTTCACTGAAGCTTTCTTT.

This clonotype was detected many times. This chain links TRBV12-3 or TRBV12-4 with TRBJ2-3; D possibly uses TRBD1 or TRBD2 (5 bases each). With 2 bases removed from V and 6 bases from J, the gap between germline ends came to 24 bases. The CDR3 has 18 amino acids. Here the CDR3 reads CASSLPGWGPARGDTQYF. CDR3 in DNA: TGTGCCAGCAGTTTACCGGGCTGGGGCCCGGCTAGAGGGGATACGCAGTATTTT.

A remark on this clonotype: This may be a read error: a much more frequent sequence differs by one nucleotide. The rearrangement links TRBV27 to TRBJ2-7; 7 nucleotides match TRBD1. Germline-derived CDR1 and CDR2 are MNHEY and SMNVEV (reference sequence). CDR3 size: 18 residues. The CDR3 DNA reads as TGTGTCAGCAGTTTATCGCGACAGGGCCAAACATCCTCCTACGAGCAGTACTTC. Residues: CVSSLSRQGQTSSYEQYF.

This chain joins TRBV5-5 and TRBJ2-1; the match to TRBD2 covers 8 bases. The germline V gene encodes CDR1 SGHKS and CDR2 YYEKEE (reference sequence). The CDR3 spans 19 residues. The V segment lost 3 bases and the J segment 7 bases; nucleotides outside the gene matches: 21. CDR3 loop: CASSYREGRRAGDANEQFF. Written as DNA, the CDR3 is TGTGCCAGCAGCTATAGGGAGGGAAGGAGAGCGGGAGATGCGAATGAGCAGTTCTTC.

This clonotype was counted only a few times. The chain links TRBV29-1 to TRBJ2-1; the D is unclear. Germline V gene sequence: CDR1 SQVTM, CDR2 ANQGSEA. CDR3 length: 15 amino acids. Between the trimmed V and J ends, which lost 7 bases and 0 bases, there was a span of 16 bases. CDR3 DNA sequence: TGCAGCGCCCCGGATGACATAAGCTCCTACAATGAGCAGTTCTTC. This encodes CSAPDDISSYNEQFF.

This clonotype was seen a few times. The rearrangement joins TRBV7-3 to TRBJ2-1, with D hard to call. Germline V gives CDR1 SGHTA, CDR2 FQGTGA. The germline V and J ends were trimmed by 2 bases and 0 bases, with 8 bases remaining between them. The CDR3 has 15 amino acids. CDR3 bases: TGTGCCAGCAGCTTAGGTAACTTCTCCTACAATGAGCAGTTCTTC. Its translation is CASSLGNFSYNEQFF.

This clonotype was recorded at least ten times. This rearrangement joins TRBV20-1 to TRBJ2-3; no definite D call. V gave up 3 bases and J gave up 6 bases, with 7 bases separating them. Germline CDR1 is DFQATT and CDR2 is SNEGSKA (reference sequence). The length of the CDR3 is 11 residues. The CDR3 is CSASGYDTQYF. In DNA form, the CDR3 reads TGCAGTGCTAGCGGGTACGATACGCAGTATTTT.

This clonotype was found many times. The J gene is TRBJ2-7, the V gene TRBV6-2 or TRBV6-3; D is unresolved. The CDR3 consists of 12 residues. Trimming took off 0 bases at V and 6 bases at J, with 6 bases between the two ends. Germline V CDR1 and CDR2: MNHEY, SVGEGT. As DNA, the CDR3 is TGTGCCAGCAGTTACTCGCTTCGCGAGCAGTACTTC. Amino acids: CASSYSLREQYF.

This clonotype has only a few counts. The genes are TRBV29-1 and TRBJ2-5; weak D call: TRBD2 (5 bases). Germline V gene lookup returns CDR1 SQVTM and CDR2 ANQGSEA. The CDR3 loop spans 15 amino acids. Trimming removed 3 bases at V and 0 bases at J, with 14 bases between. Written as DNA, the CDR3 is TGCAGCGTTGACCGGGCGGGTCAATACCAAGAGACCCAGTACTTC. Its protein product is CSVDRAGQYQETQYF. The full variable domain, with the rest looked up from reference TRBV29-1 and TRBJ2-5, is SAVISQKPSRDICQRGTSLTIQCQVDSQVTMMFWYRQQPGQSLTLIATANQGSEATYESGFVIDKFPISRPNLTFSTLTVSNMSPEDSSIYLCSVDRAGQYQETQYFGPGTRLLVL.

This clonotype showed up many times. The chain has TRBV29-1 and TRBJ1-1; the D gene is possibly TRBD1 (5 bases). The germline V gene encodes CDR1 SQVTM and CDR2 ANQGSEA. The CDR3 extends over 13 amino acids. Trimming took off 7 bases at V and 7 bases at J, with 19 bases between the two ends. CDR3 residues: CSAISGTDGEAFF. DNA of the CDR3: TGCAGCGCAATTTCCGGGACGGACGGTGAAGCTTTCTTT.

The sample holds many counts of this clonotype. The CDR3 DNA reads TGTGCCAGCAGTTACCGGGCCCCCTGGTCCCCCAATGAGCAGTTCTTC. Its protein is CASSYRAPWSPNEQFF. V usage is TRBV28 and J usage is TRBJ2-1; D is undetermined. Germline V gene sequence: CDR1 MDHEN, CDR2 SYDVKM. V shed 4 bases and J shed 6 bases, with 19 bases lying between them. The CDR3 is made up of 16 amino acids.

In this sample, this clonotype turned up many times. This sequence joins TRBV12-3 or TRBV12-4 and TRBJ2-1; 8 bases match TRBD2. V trimming: 7 bases; J trimming: 1 base; junction bases outside the gene matches: 12. The CDR3 is made up of 17 amino acids. The CDR3 DNA reads TGTGCCAGCACCGGTAGCGGGAATTTTGTGTCCTACAATGAGCAGTTCTTC. Residues: CASTGSGNFVSYNEQFF.

Here the CDR3 reads CASSSQYTSDGNNEQFF. CDR3 bases: TGTGCCAGCAGCTCACAATATACTTCGGACGGAAACAATGAGCAGTTCTTC. The V call is TRBV11-2, the J call TRBJ2-1, with D hard to call. V shed 4 bases and J shed 5 bases, with 21 bases lying between them. The CDR3 totals 17 residues. Germline loops: CDR1 SGHAT, CDR2 FQNNGV.